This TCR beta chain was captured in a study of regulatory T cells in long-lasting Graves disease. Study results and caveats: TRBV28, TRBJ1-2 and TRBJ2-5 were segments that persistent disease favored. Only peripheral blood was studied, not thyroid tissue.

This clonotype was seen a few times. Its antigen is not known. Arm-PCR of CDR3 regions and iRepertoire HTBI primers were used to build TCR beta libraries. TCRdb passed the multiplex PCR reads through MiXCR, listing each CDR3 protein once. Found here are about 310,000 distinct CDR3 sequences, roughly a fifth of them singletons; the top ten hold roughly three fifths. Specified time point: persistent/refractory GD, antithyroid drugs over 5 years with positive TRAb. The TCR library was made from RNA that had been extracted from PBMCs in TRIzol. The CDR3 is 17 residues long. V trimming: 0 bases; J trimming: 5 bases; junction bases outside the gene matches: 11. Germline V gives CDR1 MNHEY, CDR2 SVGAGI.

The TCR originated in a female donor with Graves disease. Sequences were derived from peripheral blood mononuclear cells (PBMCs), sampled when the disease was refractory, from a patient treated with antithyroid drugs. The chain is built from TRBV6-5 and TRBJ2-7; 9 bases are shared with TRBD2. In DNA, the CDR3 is TGTGCCAGCAGTTACTCGAGGGAGCGGGAGGAAGGAGACGAGCAGTACTTC. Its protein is CASSYSREREEGDEQYF.